This T cell receptor beta chain was sequenced during a study of blood T cell repertoires in COVID-19. V was cut by 2 bases and J by 0 bases, with 11 bases left in between. Germline CDR1 and CDR2: SNHLY and FYNNEI. This CDR3 has 16 residues. Libraries were prepared by immunoSEQ multiplex PCR; TCRdb keeps only in-frame clonotypes and omits some of them. The sample has about 120,000 clones, 70% to 90% seen once. The sequencing sample was made of peripheral blood. This sequence originates from a human donor in a cohort sampled during active COVID-19. The V gene is TRBV2, the J gene TRBJ1-3; D possibly corresponds to TRBD1 (6 bases). CDR3 bases: TGTGCCAGCAGTGAAACCGCGACAGGCTCTGGAAACACCATATATTTT. Its translation is CASSETATGSGNTIYF.